A selection of T cell receptor beta chains follows, all from one sample in a study of T cells in Graves' hyperthyroidism and ophthalmopathy. From the multiplex PCR reads, TCRdb called clonotypes with MiXCR, one entry per CDR3 protein. The table shows approximately 590,000 distinct CDR3 sequences, with 15% to 19% occurring only once. The sample comprised blood. These receptors were taken from a woman aged 25 to 45 with Graves' hyperthyroidism. Both conserved end residues are part of each CDR3. Each record gives: V gene, D gene, clone size, J gene, CDR3 protein, CDR3 DNA. D genes are given only for firm matches. Only part of the rows carry a size: once, few, many, or a class if the clone is expanded.

V: TRBV12-3/TRBV12-4
D: .
size: many
J: TRBJ1-2
CDR3: CASRMLQSGYTF
DNA: TGTGCCAGCAGGATGCTCCAGTCTGGCTACACCTTC

V: TRBV11-1
D: .
size: many
J: TRBJ1-6
CDR3: CASSLRTADNSPLHF
DNA: TGTGCCAGCAGCTTACGGACGGCTGATAATTCACCCCTCCACTTT

V: TRBV12-3/TRBV12-4
D: .
size: many
J: TRBJ2-1
CDR3: CASSLQVRSYNEQFF
DNA: TGTGCCAGCAGTTTACAGGTCAGATCCTACAATGAGCAGTTCTTC

V: TRBV7-3
D: .
size: few
J: TRBJ1-6
CDR3: CASSLYSAAAGSPLHF
DNA: TGTGCCAGCAGCTTATATTCGGCCGCGGCAGGTTCACCCCTCCACTTT

V: TRBV7-8
D: .
size: many
J: TRBJ2-7
CDR3: CASSLGQTNYEQYF
DNA: TGTGCCAGCAGCCTTGGACAGACCAACTACGAGCAGTACTTC

V: TRBV4-1
D: TRBD2
size: few
J: TRBJ2-4
CDR3: CASSQVGGGTKNIQYF
DNA: TGCGCCAGCAGCCAAGTGGGCGGGGGGACAAAAAACATTCAGTACTTC

V: TRBV5-1
D: .
size: .
J: TRBJ2-2
CDR3: CASNPSGGELFF
DNA: TGCGCCAGCAACCCCTCGGGCGGGGAGCTGTTTTTT

V: TRBV20-1
D: .
size: many
J: TRBJ2-3
CDR3: CSATSPGRYTQYF
DNA: TGCAGTGCTACCTCGCCCGGACGATATACGCAGTATTTT

V: TRBV27
D: .
size: few
J: TRBJ2-1
CDR3: CASRYLDEQFF
DNA: TGTGCCAGCCGATACCTGGATGAGCAGTTCTTC

V: TRBV7-2
D: .
size: many
J: TRBJ1-3
CDR3: CASSFLRGQGGNTIYF
DNA: TGTGCCAGCAGCTTTCTTCGGGGGCAGGGTGGAAACACCATATATTTT

V: TRBV7-2
D: .
size: few
J: TRBJ2-1
CDR3: CASSLEVPGSSYNEQFF
DNA: TGTGCCAGCAGCTTAGAAGTTCCAGGGAGCTCCTACAATGAGCAGTTCTTC

V: TRBV6-2/TRBV6-3
D: TRBD2
size: .
J: TRBJ2-3
CDR3: CASSGTSGTWWTDTQYF
DNA: TGTGCCAGCAGTGGCACTAGCGGGACATGGTGGACAGATACGCAGTATTTT

V: TRBV27
D: TRBD1
size: many
J: TRBJ2-7
CDR3: CASRPRTGSGGYEQYF
DNA: TGTGCCAGCAGACCCAGGACAGGGTCTGGGGGTTACGAGCAGTACTTC

V: TRBV7-2
D: .
size: many
J: TRBJ2-7
CDR3: CASSLWGEGPSYEQYF
DNA: TGTGCCAGCAGCTTATGGGGTGAGGGCCCCTCCTACGAGCAGTACTTC

V: TRBV30
D: .
size: few
J: TRBJ2-7
CDR3: CAWSVLGPSYEQYF
DNA: TGTGCCTGGAGTGTACTGGGACCCTCCTACGAGCAGTACTTC

V: TRBV20-1
D: .
size: many
J: TRBJ2-7
CDR3: CSAPSYEQYF
DNA: TGCAGTGCCCCCAGCTACGAGCAGTACTTC

V: TRBV10-3
D: TRBD2
size: many
J: TRBJ2-1
CDR3: CAISDPGEGYNEQFF
DNA: TGTGCCATCAGTGATCCGGGGGAGGGCTACAATGAGCAGTTCTTC

V: TRBV6-1
D: TRBD1
size: .
J: TRBJ2-7
CDR3: CASSRTGFGQYF
DNA: TGTGCCAGCAGTCGGACAGGGTTTGGGCAGTACTTC

V: TRBV5-5
D: .
size: few
J: TRBJ2-7
CDR3: CASSRTPGTAPYEQYF
DNA: TGTGCCAGCAGCCGGACCCCCGGGACGGCCCCCTACGAGCAGTACTTC

V: TRBV27
D: .
size: .
J: TRBJ1-1
CDR3: CASSLMAGTEVFF
DNA: TGTGCCAGCAGTTTAATGGCAGGGACTGAAGTTTTCTTT

V: TRBV12-3/TRBV12-4
D: .
size: .
J: TRBJ1-3
CDR3: CASSEQGGSGNTIYF
DNA: TGTGCCAGCAGTGAACAGGGAGGGAGTGGAAACACCATATATTTT

V: TRBV29-1
D: .
size: many
J: TRBJ2-7
CDR3: CSVLAGNYLSEQYF
DNA: TGCAGCGTTTTGGCGGGGAATTACCTTAGCGAGCAGTACTTC

V: TRBV5-1
D: .
size: many
J: TRBJ2-1
CDR3: CASSLAGAEGQFF
DNA: TGCGCCAGCAGCTTGGCTGGAGCCGAGGGGCAGTTCTTC

V: TRBV5-1
D: TRBD2
size: many
J: TRBJ2-7
CDR3: CASRPAGGYEQYF
DNA: TGCGCCAGCAGGCCAGCGGGGGGCTACGAGCAGTACTTC